Listed below are T cell receptor beta chains from one sample, sequenced in a study of blood T cells in healthy people across ages. TCRdb re-called the 5' RACE reads with MiXCR, one entry per CDR3 protein. The repertoire has roughly 1.7 million distinct CDR3 sequences, 34% of them found once; the top ten carry approximately 10%. Material for sequencing was blood. These receptor sequences come from a woman aged 25 to 39 in good health. CDR3s include the opening cysteine and the closing phenylalanine or tryptophan. The D gene is left open where the match is weak. Expanded clones get a size class; other rows say once, few or many, or leave the size out.

d_gene: -
v_gene: TRBV21-1
abundance: few
j_gene: TRBJ2-7
CDR3aa: CASSKGRGPVSYEQYF
CDR3nt: TGTGCCAGCAGCAAGGGCAGGGGTCCTGTCTCCTACGAGCAGTACTTC

d_gene: -
v_gene: TRBV5-1
abundance: -
j_gene: TRBJ2-1
CDR3aa: CASSLRLEGSSYNEQFF
CDR3nt: TGCGCCAGCAGCCTTCGACTAGAGGGGAGCTCCTACAATGAGCAGTTCTTC

d_gene: TRBD2
v_gene: TRBV4-1
abundance: -
j_gene: TRBJ2-1
CDR3aa: CASSQDMAGGINEQFF
CDR3nt: TGCGCCAGCAGCCAAGATATGGCGGGGGGTATCAATGAGCAGTTCTTC

d_gene: -
v_gene: TRBV27
abundance: few
j_gene: TRBJ2-7
CDR3aa: CASRGGAGYEQYF
CDR3nt: TGTGCCAGCCGGGGAGGAGCGGGCTACGAGCAGTACTTC

d_gene: TRBD1
v_gene: TRBV5-1
abundance: -
j_gene: TRBJ2-3
CDR3aa: CATWEGGAADTQYF
CDR3nt: TGCGCCACCTGGGAAGGGGGCGCGGCAGATACGCAGTATTTT

d_gene: -
v_gene: TRBV28
abundance: -
j_gene: TRBJ2-3
CDR3aa: CASRPPSGRGTDTQYF
CDR3nt: TGTGCCAGCAGGCCCCCCTCGGGGCGCGGAACAGATACGCAGTATTTT

d_gene: TRBD2
v_gene: TRBV5-1
abundance: few
j_gene: TRBJ2-1
CDR3aa: CASSPPSGGNDEQFF
CDR3nt: TGCGCCAGCAGCCCGCCTAGCGGGGGGAATGATGAGCAGTTCTTC

d_gene: -
v_gene: TRBV20-1
abundance: few
j_gene: TRBJ2-5
CDR3aa: CSGTAGKGETQYF
CDR3nt: TGCAGTGGAACGGCAGGGAAGGGAGAGACCCAGTACTTC

d_gene: -
v_gene: TRBV20-1
abundance: -
j_gene: TRBJ1-1
CDR3aa: CSASPRQTSMNTEAFF
CDR3nt: TGCAGTGCTAGCCCCCGGCAGACCTCTATGAACACTGAAGCTTTCTTT

d_gene: TRBD1
v_gene: TRBV7-2
abundance: -
j_gene: TRBJ2-7
CDR3aa: CASSLMTGSLEQYF
CDR3nt: TGTGCCAGCAGCTTAATGACAGGGAGTCTCGAGCAGTACTTC

d_gene: TRBD2
v_gene: TRBV2
abundance: once
j_gene: TRBJ2-1
CDR3aa: CASGFSGGKRFF
CDR3nt: TGTGCCAGCGGGTTTTCGGGGGGTAAGCGGTTCTTC

d_gene: TRBD2
v_gene: TRBV5-1
abundance: -
j_gene: TRBJ2-7
CDR3aa: CASSAGLAGTNNEQYF
CDR3nt: TGCGCCAGCAGCGCCGGACTAGCGGGGACTAACAATGAGCAGTACTTC

d_gene: TRBD2
v_gene: TRBV7-8
abundance: -
j_gene: TRBJ2-1
CDR3aa: CASSLAPQTLAGVGNEQFF
CDR3nt: TGTGCCAGCAGCTTAGCACCCCAAACTCTAGCGGGGGTTGGCAATGAGCAGTTCTTC

d_gene: -
v_gene: TRBV11-1
abundance: -
j_gene: TRBJ2-3
CDR3aa: CASSPTLDIGTDTQYF
CDR3nt: TGTGCCAGCAGCCCCACTCTAGATATAGGCACAGATACGCAGTATTTT

d_gene: -
v_gene: TRBV20-1
abundance: few
j_gene: TRBJ2-1
CDR3aa: CSARGVRGSRNEQFF
CDR3nt: TGCAGTGCTAGGGGGGTTCGAGGGAGCAGGAATGAGCAGTTCTTC

d_gene: TRBD1
v_gene: TRBV12-3/TRBV12-4
abundance: -
j_gene: TRBJ1-2
CDR3aa: CASRQGGRGYTF
CDR3nt: TGTGCCAGCAGACAAGGGGGCCGTGGCTACACCTTC

d_gene: -
v_gene: TRBV7-2
abundance: -
j_gene: TRBJ2-1
CDR3aa: CASSLASTQGNEQFF
CDR3nt: TGTGCCAGCAGCTTAGCCTCCACGCAGGGGAATGAGCAGTTCTTC

d_gene: -
v_gene: TRBV7-2
abundance: many
j_gene: TRBJ2-1
CDR3aa: CASSLTRDSYNEQFF
CDR3nt: TGTGCCAGCAGCCTTACTCGAGACTCCTACAATGAGCAGTTCTTC

d_gene: -
v_gene: TRBV12-3/TRBV12-4
abundance: few
j_gene: TRBJ1-5
CDR3aa: CASRPPGPTYSNQPQHF
CDR3nt: TGTGCCAGCAGACCTCCGGGGCCTACTTATAGCAATCAGCCCCAGCATTTT

d_gene: -
v_gene: TRBV5-5
abundance: -
j_gene: TRBJ2-3
CDR3aa: CASRNRPPAPDTQYF
CDR3nt: TGTGCCAGCAGGAACAGGCCCCCGGCACCAGATACGCAGTATTTT

d_gene: TRBD2
v_gene: TRBV28
abundance: -
j_gene: TRBJ2-1
CDR3aa: CASSLLAGVWNEQFF
CDR3nt: TGTGCCAGCAGTTTACTAGCGGGAGTCTGGAATGAGCAGTTCTTC

d_gene: TRBD2
v_gene: TRBV28
abundance: -
j_gene: TRBJ2-1
CDR3aa: CASSVLAGGRSYNEQFF
CDR3nt: TGTGCCAGCAGCGTACTAGCGGGAGGGCGCTCCTACAATGAGCAGTTCTTC

d_gene: -
v_gene: TRBV4-1
abundance: -
j_gene: TRBJ1-1
CDR3aa: CASSRSLGSTEAFF
CDR3nt: TGCGCCAGCAGCCGTTCTTTGGGAAGCACTGAAGCTTTCTTT

d_gene: TRBD1
v_gene: TRBV20-1
abundance: few
j_gene: TRBJ1-1
CDR3aa: CSTGQGEMNTEAFF
CDR3nt: TGCAGTACCGGACAGGGGGAAATGAACACTGAAGCTTTCTTT

d_gene: -
v_gene: TRBV4-1
abundance: -
j_gene: TRBJ2-7
CDR3aa: CASSQFSRDVRGEQYF
CDR3nt: TGCGCCAGCAGCCAGTTTTCCCGGGATGTAAGGGGCGAGCAGTACTTC

d_gene: -
v_gene: TRBV11-2
abundance: few
j_gene: TRBJ2-7
CDR3aa: CASSLATEQYF
CDR3nt: TGTGCCAGCAGCTTAGCGACTGAGCAGTACTTC

d_gene: -
v_gene: TRBV18
abundance: -
j_gene: TRBJ2-1
CDR3aa: CASSLNQDYNEQFF
CDR3nt: TGTGCCAGCTCACTCAACCAGGACTACAATGAGCAGTTCTTC

d_gene: TRBD2
v_gene: TRBV4-1
abundance: -
j_gene: TRBJ2-5
CDR3aa: CASSQDPTSGRKLGTQYF
CDR3nt: TGCGCCAGCAGCCAAGATCCAACTAGCGGAAGAAAACTCGGGACCCAGTACTTC

d_gene: -
v_gene: TRBV5-1
abundance: -
j_gene: TRBJ2-3
CDR3aa: CASSSRQADTQYF
CDR3nt: TGCGCCAGCAGCAGCAGACAGGCCGATACGCAGTATTTT

d_gene: TRBD2
v_gene: TRBV29-1
abundance: -
j_gene: TRBJ2-7
CDR3aa: CSAQGVSGRLDEQYF
CDR3nt: TGCAGCGCCCAGGGGGTTAGCGGGAGGTTGGATGAGCAGTACTTC

d_gene: TRBD2
v_gene: TRBV6-2/TRBV6-3
abundance: few
j_gene: TRBJ2-3
CDR3aa: CAGKEAGGVDTQYF
CDR3nt: TGTGCCGGGAAAGAAGCGGGAGGTGTAGATACGCAGTATTTT

d_gene: TRBD1
v_gene: TRBV27
abundance: few
j_gene: TRBJ2-7
CDR3aa: CASSPSTGIVSYEQYF
CDR3nt: TGTGCCAGCAGTCCGTCGACAGGGATTGTATCCTACGAGCAGTACTTC

d_gene: TRBD1
v_gene: TRBV7-3
abundance: -
j_gene: TRBJ2-1
CDR3aa: CASSSNSPGQGGEQFF
CDR3nt: TGTGCCAGCAGTTCTAATTCGCCGGGACAGGGAGGTGAGCAGTTCTTC

d_gene: TRBD2
v_gene: TRBV28
abundance: -
j_gene: TRBJ2-3
CDR3aa: CASSGVGSGSADTQYF
CDR3nt: TGTGCCAGCAGTGGGGTAGGAAGCGGGAGCGCAGATACGCAGTATTTT

d_gene: TRBD2
v_gene: TRBV28
abundance: -
j_gene: TRBJ2-1
CDR3aa: CASSPPGLGYNEQFF
CDR3nt: TGTGCCAGCAGTCCCCCCGGACTAGGGTACAATGAGCAGTTCTTC

d_gene: -
v_gene: TRBV29-1
abundance: many
j_gene: TRBJ2-7
CDR3aa: CSISRLGQYEQYF
CDR3nt: TGCAGCATCTCCCGGCTCGGGCAATACGAGCAGTACTTC

d_gene: -
v_gene: TRBV20-1
abundance: few
j_gene: TRBJ1-5
CDR3aa: CSARDRRNQPQHF
CDR3nt: TGCAGTGCTAGAGACAGGCGCAATCAGCCCCAGCATTTT

d_gene: -
v_gene: TRBV3-1
abundance: -
j_gene: TRBJ2-1
CDR3aa: CASSQGPQGGYNEQFF
CDR3nt: TGTGCCAGCAGCCAAGGGCCACAGGGGGGGTACAATGAGCAGTTCTTC

d_gene: TRBD1
v_gene: TRBV9
abundance: -
j_gene: TRBJ1-2
CDR3aa: CASSVEFSGTDYGYTF
CDR3nt: TGTGCCAGCAGCGTAGAATTTAGTGGGACAGACTATGGCTACACCTTC

d_gene: TRBD2
v_gene: TRBV10-3
abundance: many
j_gene: TRBJ2-3
CDR3aa: CAISQTSGDLDTQYF
CDR3nt: TGTGCCATCAGCCAGACTAGCGGGGATCTAGATACGCAGTATTTT